This TCR beta chain was identified during a study of breast tumors, draining lymph nodes, adjacent tissues. This CDR3 is 15 amino acids long. The germline V gene has CDR1 GTSNPN and CDR2 SVGIG (reference sequence). V lost 6 bases, J lost 3 bases, and 10 bases stayed unmatched. This clonotype was counted between two and nine times. A single base separates this from a much larger clone, so it may be a read error. TCRdb independently ran MiXCR on the multiplex PCR reads; one entry per CDR3 protein. The data show approximately 200,000 distinct CDR3 sequences, 31% seen once. Samples came from axillary lymph nodes draining the breast cancer.

This rearrangement joins TRBV30 to TRBJ1-4; 7 bases are a match to TRBD1. The material sequenced was axillary lymph node tissue. The TCR sequence derives from a female donor with breast cancer. Some clones in this sample may be carry-over from other donors' samples. CDR3 DNA sequence: TGTGCCTGTGGGACAGAAGGTACAGCTAATGAAAAACTGTTTTTT. This sequence encodes CACGTEGTANEKLFF.